The 30 T cell receptor beta chains in this list originate from one sample, sequenced in a study of blood T cell repertoires in COVID-19. The data were produced by immunoSEQ multiplex PCR, yet TCRdb's version contains in-frame clones alone and is incomplete. The sample includes a few hundred thousand clones, about 90% seen only once; the top ten take under 6%. The material sequenced was PBMCs or T cells enriched from blood (not recorded which). The receptor set was obtained from a woman aged 25 to 39 who had recovered from COVID-19.

V gene TRBV27 combines with J gene TRBJ1-2, with D possibly being TRBD1 (6 bases). The germline gives CDR1 MNHEY, CDR2 SMNVEV (reference sequence). V shed 5 bases and J shed 8 bases, with 18 bases lying between them. The CDR3 contains 14 residues. The CDR3 is CASSPTNRARGYTF. In nucleotides, the CDR3 is TGTGCCAGCAGTCCCACCAACAGGGCTCGCGGCTACACCTTC.

V gene TRBV19 combines with J gene TRBJ1-1, with 7 bases identical to TRBD1. The V and J ends lost 5 bases and 0 bases, in that order; junction bases with no gene match: 9. Germline V gene sequence: CDR1 LNHDA, CDR2 SQIVND (reference sequence). This CDR3 spans 16 amino acids. The CDR3 DNA reads as TGTGCCAGTAGTTTCGGAGACAGGGCTTTGAACACTGAAGCTTTCTTT. The encoded protein is CASSFGDRALNTEAFF.

V is TRBV9 and J is TRBJ2-1; a possible D gene is TRBD1 (5 bases). Germline CDR1 SGDLS, CDR2 YYNGEE. Trimming pared 4 bases from V and 1 base from J, leaving 12 bases between. CDR3 length equals 15 residues. In DNA form, the CDR3 reads TGTGCCAGCAGCCCCCAGGGTAGGTCCTACAATGAGCAGTTCTTC. Protein: CASSPQGRSYNEQFF.

This chain uses TRBV6-2 or TRBV6-3 with TRBJ1-6, with TRBD1 as a possible D gene (5 bases). V gave up 5 bases and J gave up 9 bases, with 8 bases separating them. Germline CDR1 reads MNHEY; CDR2 reads SVGEGT. The CDR3 covers 12 residues. This chain's CDR3 is CASSPGGSPLHF. The DNA for the CDR3 is TGTGCCAGCAGTCCGGGGGGTTCACCCCTCCACTTT.

The chain is built from TRBV2 and TRBJ2-7; 11 nucleotides agree with TRBD1. Germline assignment: CDR1 SNHLY and CDR2 FYNNEI. The CDR3 is made up of 15 amino acids. Trimming removed 5 bases from V and 4 bases from J; junction bases left unmatched: 7. The CDR3 DNA is TGTGCCAGCAGTCGGGATGGACAGGGGGCGTACGAGCAGTACTTC. Translated: CASSRDGQGAYEQYF. The full variable domain, its missing parts supplied by reference TRBV2 and TRBJ2-7, is EPEVTQTPSHQVTQMGQEVILRCVPISNHLYFYWYRQILGQKVEFLVSFYNNEISEKSEIFDDQFSVERPDGSNFTLKIRSTKLEDSAMYFCASSRDGQGAYEQYFGPGTRLTVT.

The chain couples TRBV5-1 to TRBJ2-7; 7 bases agree with TRBD1. V dropped 4 bases and J dropped 4; count of bases not matched to a gene: 11. Germline V gives CDR1 SGHRS, CDR2 YFSETQ. The CDR3 extends over 15 amino acids. The CDR3 sequence: CASSVPGQKSYEQYF. In DNA form, the CDR3 reads TGCGCCAGCAGCGTTCCGGGACAGAAGTCATACGAGCAGTACTTC.

The V and J genes are TRBV6-1 and TRBJ1-6, with D perhaps matching TRBD1 (5 bases). The CDR3 length is 15 residues. The germline V gene encodes CDR1 MNHNS and CDR2 SASEGT. Trimming left V 2 bases short and J 8 bases short, with 13 bases between. The CDR3, as DNA: TGTGCCAGCAGTGAACTCCCAGGGTGGGATTCACCCCTCCACTTT. Its protein is CASSELPGWDSPLHF.

The chain uses TRBV27 and TRBJ1-6; D uncertain. V gave up 3 bases and J gave up 5 bases, with 17 bases separating them. The CDR3 covers 17 residues. Germline V gene data show CDR1 as MNHEY and CDR2 as SMNVEV (reference sequence). The CDR3 bases are TGTGCCAGCAGTTTCTGGTCAGGCGGGCCTAATAATTCACCCCTCCACTTT. Amino acid sequence: CASSFWSGGPNNSPLHF.

This clone came up once. The V and J genes are TRBV3-1 (or the pseudogene TRBV3-2) and TRBJ2-7; 7 bases align to TRBD1. CDR3 length equals 15 residues. The ends lost 1 base at V and 4 bases at J; junction bases unmatched: 7. Germline CDR1 is LGHDT and CDR2 is YNNKEL (reference sequence). The CDR3 sequence: CASSQGDRGFYEQYF. CDR3 bases: TGTGCCAGCAGCCAAGGGGACAGAGGATTTTACGAGCAGTACTTC.

The chain carries TRBV4-1 and TRBJ1-4; D remains ambiguous. Trimming pared 4 bases from V and 7 bases from J, leaving 19 bases between. Germline CDR1 and CDR2: MGHRA and YSYEKL. The CDR3 is 16 residues long. DNA of the CDR3: TGCGCCAGCAGCCGCGCCGGGAGCGGAGGGTCTGAAAAACTGTTTTTT. Its protein is CASSRAGSGGSEKLFF.

The V gene is TRBV12-3 or TRBV12-4, the J gene TRBJ1-2, with D uncertain. The CDR3 totals 12 residues. Trimming pared 7 bases from V and 5 bases from J, leaving 11 bases between. CDR3 sequence: CASTLGSYGYTF. The CDR3 DNA sequence: TGTGCCAGCACCCTGGGGAGTTATGGCTACACCTTC.

The rearrangement joins TRBV10-3 to TRBJ1-4; TRBD1 matches 7 bases. The CDR3 is made up of 15 amino acids. Per germline, CDR1 ENHRY and CDR2 SYGVKD. V was pared by 4 bases and J by 2 bases, with 4 bases of the junction left unmatched. Here the CDR3 DNA reads TGTGCCATCAGTGTAGGGACAGCGACTAATGAAAAACTGTTTTTT. It encodes CAISVGTATNEKLFF.

V is TRBV5-4 and J is TRBJ1-2; a possible D gene is TRBD1 (5 bases). The CDR3 length is 14 residues. Per germline, CDR1 SGHNT and CDR2 YYREEE (reference sequence). Between the trimmed V and J ends, which lost 4 bases and 8 bases, there was a span of 18 bases. The CDR3 DNA reads TGTGCCAGCAGCCCTTCGGCAGGGCTGAGCGGCTACACCTTC. It yields the protein CASSPSAGLSGYTF.

The chain is built from TRBV7-9 and TRBJ2-1; the D gene is possibly TRBD1 (6 bases). Germline V gives CDR1 SEHNR, CDR2 FQNEAQ (reference sequence). The CDR3 is made up of 12 amino acids. V was trimmed by 5 bases and J by 10 bases, leaving 12 bases between them. The CDR3, as DNA: TGTGCCAGCAGCGCAACAGGGTGGGAGCAGTTCTTC. Translation: CASSATGWEQFF.

The chain links TRBV5-4 to TRBJ2-7, with 10 positions matching TRBD1. V lost 4 bases to trimming and J lost 2 bases; unmatched junction nucleotides: 9. The CDR3 extends over 16 amino acids. Per germline, CDR1 SGHNT and CDR2 YYREEE (reference sequence). CDR3 DNA: TGTGCCAGCAGCACCCGGGACAGGGGACCGCCCTACGAGCAGTACTTC. This translates into CASSTRDRGPPYEQYF.

CDR3 bases: TGTGCCAGCAGTTACGGAGGGGTCTGGCAGCCCCAGCATTTT. Amino acids: CASSYGGVWQPQHF. The chain couples TRBV6-9 to TRBJ1-5; D is possibly TRBD1 (5 bases). Germline assignment: CDR1 MNHGY and CDR2 SVAAGI. The V and J ends lost 3 bases and 7 bases respectively, with 13 bases between them. The CDR3 has 14 amino acids.

The chain combines TRBV7-2 with TRBJ1-6; D might be TRBD1 (6 bases). CDR1 is SGHTA and CDR2 is FQGNSA in the germline V gene. V shed 5 bases and J shed 9 bases, with 17 bases lying between them. The CDR3 is 15 residues long. The chain's CDR3 is CASSRDTKDGSPLHF. Here the CDR3 DNA reads TGTGCCAGCAGCCGGGACACTAAGGATGGTTCACCCCTCCACTTT.

The chain combines TRBV3-1 (or the pseudogene TRBV3-2) with TRBJ1-5; no clear D gene. The CDR3 contains 15 residues. V was cut by 0 bases and J by 5 bases, with 11 bases left in between. From germline, CDR1 is LGHDT and CDR2 YNNKEL (reference sequence). CDR3 region: CASSQEFSRDQPQHF. CDR3 DNA: TGTGCCAGCAGCCAAGAGTTTTCGCGTGATCAGCCCCAGCATTTT.

This clone is a singleton in its sample. This chain links TRBV30 with TRBJ1-1, with D maybe TRBD1 (6 bases). The CDR3 loop spans 11 amino acids. V dropped 8 bases and J dropped 5 bases, with 12 bases sitting between them. Germline V lookup: CDR1 GTSNPN, CDR2 SVGIG (reference sequence). In nucleotides, the CDR3 is TGTGCCCGACAGGTGGGAACTGAAGCTTTCTTT. This codes for CARQVGTEAFF.

The CDR3 spells CASSRPGGSGGEVGAFF. The DNA of the CDR3 is TGTGCCAGCAGCCGCCCCGGGGGGAGCGGGGGCGAGGTTGGAGCTTTCTTT. V usage is TRBV4-2 and J usage is TRBJ1-1; tentatively, D is TRBD1 (6 bases). Trimming cost V 4 bases and J 10 bases, with 28 bases left between them. Germline CDR1 LGHNA, CDR2 YNFKEQ. The CDR3 is made up of 17 amino acids.

This clone was observed a few times. The V and J genes are TRBV7-9 and TRBJ1-2; 7 bases match TRBD1. The CDR3 consists of 15 residues. Germline lookup yields CDR1 SEHNR and CDR2 FQNEAQ (reference sequence). V lost 4 bases to trimming and J lost 4 bases; unmatched junction nucleotides: 9. The CDR3 DNA sequence: TGTGCCAGCAGCTCCCCACAGGGGACGGGCTATGGCTACACCTTC. It is translated as CASSSPQGTGYGYTF.

The chain employs TRBV6-5 and TRBJ2-3; 7 bases map to TRBD1. CDR3 length: 15 residues. Trimming took 6 bases from V and 3 from J; bases not matched to a gene: 9. CDR1 is MNHEY and CDR2 is SVGAGI in the germline V gene. The CDR3 DNA reads as TGTGCCAGCAGCAGGGGACAGATCTCGACAGATACGCAGTATTTT. Translated, it gives CASSRGQISTDTQYF.

J is TRBJ2-7 and V is TRBV3-1 (or the pseudogene TRBV3-2); possible D gene TRBD2, 6 bases. CDR1 and CDR2 from the germline V gene are LGHDT and YNNKEL (reference sequence). The CDR3 totals 17 residues. V was cut by 0 bases and J by 0 bases, with 15 bases left in between. The CDR3 DNA follows: TGTGCCAGCAGCCAAGATCCCGGGGGAGCCCTCTCCTACGAGCAGTACTTC. It translates to CASSQDPGGALSYEQYF.

This clone was counted a few times. V usage is TRBV9 and J usage is TRBJ2-3; 8 bases are shared with TRBD2. The CDR3 runs to 16 residues. After removal of 0 bases from V and 6 bases from J, the junction contained 9 bases not matched to a gene. The germline CDR1 and CDR2 sequences are SGDLS and YYNGEE. The CDR3 sequence is CASSVVDGGAWDTQYF. The CDR3 coding sequence is TGTGCCAGCAGCGTAGTGGACGGGGGGGCTTGGGATACGCAGTATTTT. Full variable domain (remainder filled in from reference TRBV9 and TRBJ2-3): DSGVTQTPKHLITATGQRVTLRCSPRSGDLSVYWYQQSLDQGLQFLIQYYNGEERAKGNILERFSAQQFPDLHSELNLSSLELGDSALYFCASSVVDGGAWDTQYFGPGTRLTVL.

This chain links TRBV11-2 with TRBJ1-6; D remains unclear. Trimming shortened V by 1 base and J by 2 bases, and 18 bases separated the two germline ends. The CDR3 loop spans 19 amino acids. Germline V gives CDR1 SGHAT, CDR2 FQNNGV. The CDR3 is CASSLGRHPQVAYNSPLHF. The CDR3 nucleotides are TGTGCCAGCAGCTTAGGTCGCCATCCACAAGTCGCCTATAATTCACCCCTCCACTTT.

This clone was seen a handful of times. This sequence joins TRBV10-3 and TRBJ1-2, with D unclear. Germline values: CDR1 ENHRY, CDR2 SYGVKD. The CDR3 is 11 residues long. V lost 8 bases to trimming and J lost 4 bases, with 8 bases between them. CDR3 protein: CAIGQLYGYTF. The DNA for the CDR3 is TGTGCCATCGGGCAGCTCTATGGCTACACCTTC.

The V and J genes are TRBV27 and TRBJ2-7; D may be TRBD2 (5 bases). The V and J ends lost 2 bases and 0 bases respectively, with 11 bases between them. The CDR3 length is 15 residues. Germline V gene lookup returns CDR1 MNHEY and CDR2 SMNVEV (reference sequence). CDR3 sequence: CASSLGGYHSYEQYF. CDR3 in DNA: TGTGCCAGCAGTTTAGGCGGGTACCACTCCTACGAGCAGTACTTC.

This sequence joins TRBV12-3 or TRBV12-4 and TRBJ2-3; D gene ambiguous. V lost 4 bases, J lost 4 bases, and 6 bases lay in between. The CDR3 covers 12 residues. The CDR3 is CASSSYSDTQYF. CDR3 coding DNA: TGTGCCAGCAGTTCCTATTCAGATACGCAGTATTTT.

The chain couples TRBV5-4 to TRBJ2-2; 8 bases match TRBD1. J lost 6 bases, V lost 4 bases, and 5 bases had no gene match. CDR1 is SGHNT and CDR2 is YYREEE in the germline V gene (reference sequence). The CDR3 has 14 residues. CDR3 DNA: TGTGCCAGCAGCAGACAGGGGTCCCCCGGGGAGCTGTTTTTT. It encodes CASSRQGSPGELFF. Looking up the rest from reference TRBV5-4 and TRBJ2-2 gives the full variable domain: ETGVTQSPTHLIKTRGQQVTLRCSSQSGHNTVSWYQQALGQGPQFIFQYYREEENGRGNFPPRFSGLQFPNYSSELNVNALELDDSALYLCASSRQGSPGELFFGEGSRLTVL.

The count of this clone is one. This chain connects TRBV5-1 to TRBJ2-3; possibly TRBD2 for D (6 bases). Germline CDR1 and CDR2: SGHRS and YFSETQ. CDR3 length: 15 amino acids. The V and J ends lost 0 bases and 6 bases respectively, with 14 bases between them. CDR3 loop: CASSLGRLEADTQYF. CDR3 in DNA: TGCGCCAGCAGCTTGGGGAGACTAGAGGCCGATACGCAGTATTTT.